These 21 T cell receptor beta chains were sequenced from one sample in a study of spatial heterogeneity in lung cancer. General study points: Tumor mutation count correlated with how many alpha and beta TCRs expanded intratumorally.

The time point is: sample taken at primary tumor resection. No antigen has been assigned to these receptors. TCRdb passed the 5' RACE reads through MiXCR, listing each CDR3 protein once. In the table there are around 20,000 distinct CDR3 sequences, around 5% of which are singletons. The source material was lung tumor tissue, sampled at surgery. The receptors stem from a female donor with early-stage non-small cell lung cancer.

This clonotype came up many times. The chain uses TRBV28 and TRBJ2-6; 7 nucleotides line up with TRBD1. The CDR3 length is 17 residues. Unmatched junction bases numbered 10, after V lost 6 bases and J lost 2 bases. CDR1 and CDR2 from the germline V gene are MDHEN and SYDVKM. This CDR3 is CASSHRQGRAGANVLTF. For the CDR3, the DNA is TGTGCCAGCAGCCATAGACAGGGAAGGGCTGGGGCCAACGTCCTGACTTTC.

This clonotype has at least ten counts. The chain links TRBV7-9 to TRBJ2-5; TRBD1 might be the D (6 bases). The CDR3 consists of 13 residues. Trimming took off 2 bases at V and 5 bases at J, with 9 bases between the two ends. Germline V gives CDR1 SEHNR, CDR2 FQNEAQ (reference sequence). CDR3 nucleotide sequence: TGTGCCAGCAGCTTACAGGGGTTGGAGACCCAGTACTTC. The encoded protein is CASSLQGLETQYF. Variable domain in full (rest from reference TRBV7-9 and TRBJ2-5): DTGVSQNPRHKITKRGQNVTFRCDPISEHNRLYWYRQTLGQGPEFLTYFQNEAQLEKSRLLSDRFSAERPKGSFSTLEIQRTEQGDSAMYLCASSLQGLETQYFGPGTRLLVL.

Note on this clonotype: The junction differs from germline at one of its ends, possibly a read error. The rearrangement links TRBV7-7 to TRBJ2-7, with D possibly matching TRBD1 (7 bases). The CDR3 is made up of 15 amino acids. CDR1 is SSHAT and CDR2 is FNYEAQ in the germline V gene (reference sequence). CDR3 loop: CASSLRAGGYYEQYF. The CDR3 DNA is TGTGCTAGCAGCTTAAGGGCAGGGGGGTATTACGAGCAGTACTTC.

This clonotype occurred a few times. As DNA, the CDR3 is TGTGCCAGCAGCTTAGCAGGGTTGGACCCTAGTTCACCCCTCCACTTT. Its protein is CASSLAGLDPSSPLHF. V usage is TRBV7-2 and J usage is TRBJ1-6; D ambiguous. In germline, CDR1 is SGHTA, CDR2 FQGNSA. V was shortened by 0 bases and J by 9 bases, with 15 bases between the two germline ends. This CDR3 has 16 amino acids. Complete variable domain (other parts from reference TRBV7-2 and TRBJ1-6): GAGVSQSPSNKVTEKGKDVELRCDPISGHTALYWYRQSLGQGLEFLIYFQGNSAPDKSGLPSDRFSAERTGGSVSTLTIQRTQQEDSAVYLCASSLAGLDPSSPLHFGNGTRLTVT.

This clonotype has only a few counts. The rearrangement joins TRBV5-4 to TRBJ2-1, with a weak D call TRBD2 (6 bases). V gave up 4 bases and J gave up 5 bases, with 13 bases separating them. CDR1 is SGHNT, CDR2 YYREEE, per germline (reference sequence). The CDR3 has 14 amino acids. The CDR3 bases are TGTGCCAGCAGCCCCGGAGGGCAGGACAATGAGCAGTTCTTC. This translates into CASSPGGQDNEQFF.

This clonotype showed up many times. V gene TRBV9 combines with J gene TRBJ2-2; 11 bases match TRBD2. The CDR3 runs 17 residues. The germline CDR1 and CDR2 sequences are SGDLS and YYNGEE. Trimming removed 6 bases from V and 0 bases from J; junction bases left unmatched: 7. Here the CDR3 DNA reads TGTGCCAGCACCCGGCTAGCGGGAGGCGCGAACACCGGGGAGCTGTTTTTT. Residues: CASTRLAGGANTGELFF.

This rearrangement joins TRBV7-2 to TRBJ2-5, with 12 bases lining up with TRBD2. Germline CDR1 and CDR2: SGHTA and FQGNSA. Unmatched junction bases numbered 8, after V lost 4 bases and J lost 5 bases. The CDR3 has 16 residues. CDR3 protein: CASSYLAGGRFETQYF. CDR3 nucleotides: TGTGCCAGCAGCTACCTAGCGGGAGGGCGGTTTGAGACCCAGTACTTC.

This clonotype qualifies as medium-sized (0.01 to 0.1%). This sequence joins TRBV27 and TRBJ2-7; the match to TRBD2 covers 11 bases. The CDR3 is 16 amino acids. CDR1 is MNHEY, CDR2 SMNVEV, per germline (reference sequence). Losses at the gene ends were 5 bases for V and 2 bases for J; bases not matched to a gene: 8. CDR3 DNA sequence: TGTGCCAGCAGTCCCCGGAGTAGCGGGAGGGCCTACGAGCAGTACTTC. As protein: CASSPRSSGRAYEQYF.

This clonotype was seen just once. A much larger clone lies one base from this, so it may be a read error. The V gene is TRBV20-1, the J gene TRBJ2-2, with a possible D match to TRBD2 (6 bases). Germline CDR1 DFQATT, CDR2 SNEGSKA (reference sequence). The CDR3 consists of 18 residues. CDR3 nucleotides: TGCAGTGCTAGAGTGGCGGGGAAAAACTCAGCGAACACCCGGGAGCTGTTTTTT. Amino acid sequence: CSARVAGKNSANTRELFF.

This clonotype is categorized as medium-sized. The V and J genes are TRBV27 and TRBJ2-1, with 7 bases matching TRBD1. Per germline, CDR1 MNHEY and CDR2 SMNVEV (reference sequence). Germline trimming cut 5 bases from V and 6 bases from J; bases unmatched to any gene: 7. CDR3 length: 14 residues. The CDR3 is CASSPRTGLNEQFF. CDR3 DNA: TGTGCCAGCAGTCCCCGGACAGGCCTCAATGAGCAGTTCTTC.

In its sample, this clonotype was seen many times. This chain joins TRBV5-4 and TRBJ2-3, with 10 bases fitting TRBD2. Germline CDR1 is SGHNT and CDR2 is YYREEE (reference sequence). This CDR3 has 16 amino acids. V was pared by 4 bases and J by 4 bases, with 9 bases of the junction left unmatched. This CDR3 reads CASSPRTSGTADTQYF. The CDR3 DNA reads as TGTGCCAGCAGCCCCCGTACTAGCGGGACGGCAGATACGCAGTATTTT. Using reference TRBV5-4 and TRBJ2-3 for the parts outside the CDR3, the full variable domain is ETGVTQSPTHLIKTRGQQVTLRCSSQSGHNTVSWYQQALGQGPQFIFQYYREEENGRGNFPPRFSGLQFPNYSSELNVNALELDDSALYLCASSPRTSGTADTQYFGPGTRLTVL.

This clonotype was recorded at least ten times. The chain is built from TRBV10-3 and TRBJ1-5; the D is unclear. With 0 bases removed from V and 7 bases from J, the gap between germline ends came to 19 bases. This CDR3 is 17 amino acids long. Germline V gene lookup returns CDR1 ENHRY and CDR2 SYGVKD. The CDR3 bases are TGTGCCATCAGTGAGTCTAACGGAGTGGGTCTCTTGCAGCCCCAGCATTTT. Amino acids: CAISESNGVGLLQPQHF.

This clonotype was observed many times. The genes are TRBV9 and TRBJ2-5; 8 nucleotides match TRBD2. Per germline, CDR1 SGDLS and CDR2 YYNGEE. The CDR3 is 16 residues long. Germline trimming cut 4 bases from V and 4 bases from J; bases unmatched to any gene: 12. For the CDR3, the DNA is TGTGCCAGCAGCTCTGGGGGTAGCGGGAAGGTAGAGACCCAGTACTTC. As protein: CASSSGGSGKVETQYF. Variable domain in full (rest from reference TRBV9 and TRBJ2-5): DSGVTQTPKHLITATGQRVTLRCSPRSGDLSVYWYQQSLDQGLQFLIQYYNGEERAKGNILERFSAQQFPDLHSELNLSSLELGDSALYFCASSSGGSGKVETQYFGPGTRLLVL.

In this sample, this clonotype turned up many times. The chain has TRBV20-1 and TRBJ2-1; tentative D call: TRBD2 (6 bases). Germline V gene lookup returns CDR1 DFQATT and CDR2 SNEGSKA (reference sequence). V was shortened by 4 bases and J by 0 bases, with 13 bases between the two germline ends. The length of the CDR3 is 15 residues. CDR3 protein: CSATLAESSYNEQFF. For the CDR3, the DNA is TGCAGTGCTACCTTAGCGGAGAGCTCCTACAATGAGCAGTTCTTC.

The sample holds many counts of this clonotype. This rearrangement joins TRBV24-1 to TRBJ1-5; perhaps TRBD1 as D (6 bases). The CDR3 is 14 amino acids. V was shortened by 9 bases and J by 0 bases, with 11 bases between the two germline ends. CDR1 and CDR2 from the germline V gene are KGHDR and SFDVKD. CDR3 nucleotides: TGTGCCACCGGGGACATGTTTAGCAATCAGCCCCAGCATTTT. Translated, it gives CATGDMFSNQPQHF.

This clonotype was observed many times. The gene calls are TRBV20-1 and TRBJ1-5; D possibly corresponds to TRBD1 (5 bases). Germline V lookup: CDR1 DFQATT, CDR2 SNEGSKA (reference sequence). The V end lost 5 bases, the J end lost 3 bases, and 11 bases lay between the germline ends. The CDR3 contains 13 residues. CDR3 DNA sequence: TGCAGTGCTCAACAGGCGATCAATCAGCCCCAGCATTTT. It codes for CSAQQAINQPQHF.

The rearrangement uses TRBV4-2 and TRBJ1-1, with 10 bases lining up with TRBD1. Germline CDR1 reads LGHNA; CDR2 reads YNFKEQ. The CDR3 consists of 14 residues. Trimming at V came to 8 bases and at J to 0 bases, leaving 3 bases not matched to a gene. CDR3 nucleotides: TGTGCCAGCTGGGACAGGGGTATGAACACTGAAGCTTTCTTT. It encodes CASWDRGMNTEAFF.

This clonotype was counted ten times or more. The rearrangement links TRBV7-2 to TRBJ2-2, with no clear D. This CDR3 has 13 residues. Germline V gives CDR1 SGHTA, CDR2 FQGNSA. V lost 5 bases and J lost 7, with 11 bases in between. CDR3 DNA: TGTGCCAGCAGCCTCAACCCGGGCGGGGAGCTGTTTTTT. Amino acids: CASSLNPGGELFF.

This clonotype was found many times. DNA for the CDR3: TGTGCCAGCAGTCCCGCTACGTCGCAGACTCACACCGGGGAGCTGTTTTTT. Translating it yields CASSPATSQTHTGELFF. This chain connects TRBV12-3 or TRBV12-4 to TRBJ2-2; no reliable D call. This CDR3 contains 17 residues. V lost 5 bases, J lost 3 bases, and 19 bases lay in between.

Judged by abundance, this clonotype is medium-sized (0.01 to 0.1%). The chain combines TRBV4-1 with TRBJ2-5, with TRBD2 as a possible D gene (5 bases). The CDR3 has 16 residues. V was trimmed by 0 bases and J by 7 bases, leaving 18 bases between them. Germline V gives CDR1 MGHRA, CDR2 YSYEKL. The CDR3 nucleotides are TGCGCCAGCAGCCAAGATGACGGGATGGCCCTAGGGACCCAGTACTTC. It codes for CASSQDDGMALGTQYF.

With respect to this clonotype: A much larger clone lies one base from this, so it may be a read error. The V and J genes are TRBV27 and TRBJ2-1; 8 nucleotides align to TRBD2. The CDR3 totals 14 residues. The ends lost 10 bases at V and 6 bases at J; junction bases unmatched: 11. Germline CDR1 and CDR2: MNHEY and SMNVEV (reference sequence). The CDR3 sequence is CANTPAGGSNEQFF. The CDR3 DNA follows: TGTGCCAACACCCCGGCGGGGGGATCCAATGAGCAGTTCTTC.